This note documents a single TCR beta chain sequence. The antigen is not known. These data originate in a study of CD8 T cells in Susac syndrome. The study's findings and limits: The study's TCR sequencing and HLA analysis covered a relatively small number of individuals, and the study acknowledged this.

TCR beta from blood CD8+ and CD4+ T cells was sequenced. FACS enriched CD8+ TEMRA cells, while bulk CD8+ and CD4+ were negatively isolated. Random hexamers were used to reverse transcribe about 0.5 to 1 ug of RNA. The authors amplified TCR beta CDR3 across 54 Vbeta and 13 Jbeta using immunoSEQ multiplex PCR. TCRdb re-called the immunoSEQ multiplex PCR reads with MiXCR, one entry per CDR3 protein. The sample has over 100,000 distinct CDR3 sequences, 85% to 95% seen once. V lost 4 bases and J 5 bases, leaving 9 bases between the germline ends. The CDR3 spans 14 residues. The germline CDR1 and CDR2 sequences are MNHEY and SMNVEV (reference sequence).

The specimen sequenced was CD8+ T cells from PBMCs. The receptor's source is a human donor in good health. The chain links TRBV27 to TRBJ1-6; the D gene is possibly TRBD1 (5 bases). The CDR3 DNA sequence: TGTGCCAGCAGTTCACGACAGAATAATTCACCCCTCCACTTT. It codes for CASSSRQNNSPLHF.